One and the same sample provided the 30 T cell receptor beta chains below, sequenced in a study of CD8 T cells in ankylosing spondylitis. TCRdb processed the 5' RACE reads anew with MiXCR; each CDR3 protein has one entry. In the table there are about 240,000 distinct CDR3 sequences, 8.6% of which are singletons. The sample was blood, either unsorted or a sorted T cell fraction (not recorded which). The receptors were sampled from a male donor with ankylosing spondylitis or in good health (not recorded which).

In this sample, this clonotype turned up a few times. The rearrangement links TRBV5-1 to TRBJ2-1, with D maybe TRBD2 (5 bases). Per the germline V gene, CDR1 is SGHRS and CDR2 is YFSETQ. Trimming shortened V by 0 bases and J by 0 bases, and 16 bases separated the two germline ends. This CDR3 is built from 18 residues. CDR3 protein: CASSLVLLTTSSYNEQFF. The CDR3 bases are TGCGCCAGCAGCTTGGTTTTGTTGACTACGAGCTCCTACAATGAGCAGTTCTTC.

This clonotype was seen more than once but under ten times. This chain links TRBV7-2 with TRBJ2-1; 7 bases align to TRBD1. Trimming took 0 bases from V and 3 from J; bases not matched to a gene: 5. This CDR3 is 16 amino acids long. Per germline, CDR1 SGHTA and CDR2 FQGNSA. The CDR3 here is CASSLAGTVNYNEQFF. The DNA for the CDR3 is TGTGCCAGCAGCTTAGCTGGGACAGTGAACTACAATGAGCAGTTCTTC.

This clonotype showed up just a few times. V and J are TRBV29-1 and TRBJ1-6; D is ambiguous. With 7 bases removed from V and 4 bases from J, the gap between germline ends came to 14 bases. This CDR3 contains 14 residues. Germline-derived CDR1 and CDR2 are SQVTM and ANQGSEA. CDR3 in amino acids: CSASLGGYNSPLHF. CDR3 sequence (DNA): TGCAGCGCTTCCCTGGGCGGGTATAATTCACCCCTCCACTTT.

This clonotype was detected many times. This rearrangement joins TRBV14 to TRBJ1-5, with D unresolved. The CDR3 consists of 15 residues. Germline CDR1 reads SGHDN; CDR2 reads FVKESK. Trimming shortened V by 2 bases and J by 2 bases, and 10 bases separated the two germline ends. As DNA, the CDR3 is TGTGCCAGCAGCCAAATCAGGTGGGGCAATCAGCCCCAGCATTTT. It specifies CASSQIRWGNQPQHF.

This clonotype was found many times. The chain uses TRBV6-1 and TRBJ1-5; D may be TRBD1 (5 bases). The germline CDR1 and CDR2 sequences are MNHNS and SASEGT. Trimming stripped 5 bases from V and 11 bases from J, with 10 bases between. The CDR3 totals 11 residues. DNA for the CDR3: TGTGCCAGCAGTCCCCAGGGAGCCCAGCATTTT. This encodes CASSPQGAQHF.

This clonotype occurred many times. V gene TRBV7-9 combines with J gene TRBJ2-4; no reliable D call. V was shortened by 1 base and J by 1 base, with 11 bases between the two germline ends. The CDR3 runs to 16 residues. CDR1 is SEHNR, CDR2 FQNEAQ, per germline (reference sequence). CDR3 sequence (DNA): TGTGCCAGCAGCTTAGTCGAGTTCTGGGCCAAAAACATTCAGTACTTC. This encodes CASSLVEFWAKNIQYF.

This clonotype was counted many times. The rearrangement joins TRBV7-2 to TRBJ1-6, with D uncertain. V lost 0 bases and J 16 bases, leaving 13 bases between the germline ends. CDR1 is SGHTA, CDR2 FQGNSA, per germline. This CDR3 is built from 13 residues. The CDR3 bases are TGTGCCAGCAGCTTAGCGGACGGATTCCATCTCCACTTT. It is translated as CASSLADGFHLHF.

This clonotype was seen at least ten times. The rearrangement links TRBV20-1 to TRBJ1-2; D remains ambiguous. Germline assignment: CDR1 DFQATT and CDR2 SNEGSKA (reference sequence). This CDR3 is 13 amino acids long. V lost 3 bases and J 4 bases, leaving 12 bases between the germline ends. Written as DNA, the CDR3 is TGCAGTGCTAGTGTTGAAGGGTTCTATGGCTACACCTTC. Its translation: CSASVEGFYGYTF.

This clonotype appeared many times. V is TRBV5-1 and J is TRBJ2-3; 12 positions match TRBD2. The CDR3 is 16 residues long. V trimming: 4 bases; J trimming: 2 bases; junction bases outside the gene matches: 5. CDR1 is SGHRS, CDR2 YFSETQ, per germline. The CDR3 protein is CASSPRTSGATDTQYF. The CDR3 region has the DNA TGCGCCAGCAGCCCCCGGACTAGCGGGGCCACAGATACGCAGTATTTT.

The sample holds many counts of this clonotype. This chain connects TRBV5-6 to TRBJ1-5; D uncertain. The CDR3 runs to 15 residues. Germline-derived CDR1 and CDR2 are SGHDT and YYEEEE. The V end lost 2 bases, the J end lost 3 bases, and 12 bases lay between the germline ends. CDR3 in DNA: TGTGCCAGCAGCTTTCTCCCCTACCCCAATCAGCCCCAGCATTTT. It codes for CASSFLPYPNQPQHF.

This clonotype came up a few times. V is TRBV5-5 and J is TRBJ1-6; D unresolved. V was trimmed by 4 bases and J by 6 bases, leaving 8 bases between them. The length of the CDR3 is 13 residues. Germline assignment: CDR1 SGHKS and CDR2 YYEKEE (reference sequence). The CDR3 spells CASSPYVNSPLHF. CDR3 bases: TGTGCCAGCAGCCCTTACGTTAATTCACCCCTCCACTTT.

The genes are TRBV12-3 or TRBV12-4 and TRBJ2-1; D call uncertain. CDR3 length: 12 amino acids. Trimming took 8 bases from V and 10 from J, leaving 15 bases between them. The DNA for the CDR3 is TGTGCCAGCTATAGTCGGAGCAGCGAGCAGTTCTTC. Translating it yields CASYSRSSEQFF.

The sample holds many counts of this clonotype. The V call is TRBV16, the J call TRBJ2-4; TRBD2 might be the D (6 bases). This CDR3 has 16 residues. The germline V and J ends were trimmed by 3 bases and 2 bases, with 14 bases remaining between them. Germline CDR1 and CDR2: KGHSY and FQNENV. The DNA of the CDR3 is TGTGCCAGCAGCCAGGTGGAGGGGCTCTCCAAAAACATTCAGTACTTC. Encoded protein: CASSQVEGLSKNIQYF. Complete variable domain (other parts from reference TRBV16 and TRBJ2-4): GEEVAQTPKHLVRGEGQKAKLYCAPIKGHSYVFWYQQVLKNEFKFLISFQNENVFDETGMPKERFSAKCLPNSPCSLEIQATKLEDSAVYFCASSQVEGLSKNIQYFGAGTRLSVL.

This clonotype has a handful of counts. The chain uses TRBV7-6 and TRBJ2-1; 7 nucleotides align to TRBD1. The germline gives CDR1 SGHVS, CDR2 FNYEAQ. Germline trimming cut 5 bases from V and 0 bases from J; bases unmatched to any gene: 13. This CDR3 region has 18 residues. The CDR3 loop is CASSQPPGTESSYNEQFF. CDR3 bases: TGTGCCAGCAGCCAGCCCCCGGGGACAGAGAGCTCCTACAATGAGCAGTTCTTC.

The genes are TRBV24-1 and TRBJ1-1; 7 nucleotides line up with TRBD1. Germline V CDR1 and CDR2: KGHDR, SFDVKD. The CDR3 consists of 13 residues. Unmatched junction bases numbered 5, after V lost 8 bases and J lost 3 bases. CDR3 protein: CATTRTGDTEAFF. The CDR3 DNA reads as TGTGCCACCACCCGGACAGGCGACACTGAAGCTTTCTTT.

This clonotype was observed many times. J is TRBJ2-7 and V is TRBV29-1, with 11 bases identical to TRBD1. CDR3 length: 14 amino acids. Looked up from germline, CDR1 is SQVTM and CDR2 is ANQGSEA. V trimming: 4 bases; J trimming: 4 bases; junction bases outside the gene matches: 6. The CDR3 bases are TGCAGCGTTGTCAAGGGACAGGGGGAGTACGAGCAGTACTTC. It encodes CSVVKGQGEYEQYF.

This clonotype was counted at least ten times. The chain employs TRBV29-1 and TRBJ2-1; maybe TRBD2 (5 bases). The V end was cut by 4 bases, the J end by 0 bases, with 16 bases between. Germline V lookup: CDR1 SQVTM, CDR2 ANQGSEA. The CDR3 loop spans 16 amino acids. CDR3 protein: CSVGPRAGSSYNEQFF. The CDR3, as DNA: TGCAGCGTTGGCCCCCGGGCGGGTAGCTCCTACAATGAGCAGTTCTTC.

Only a few counts were recorded for this clonotype. V gene TRBV20-1 combines with J gene TRBJ1-3; D not resolved. This CDR3 contains 14 residues. V was cut by 7 bases and J by 0 bases, with 13 bases left in between. In germline, CDR1 is DFQATT, CDR2 SNEGSKA (reference sequence). Here the CDR3 DNA reads TGCAGTGGAAAGCCGGGATCCTCTGGAAACACCATATATTTT. It yields the protein CSGKPGSSGNTIYF.

This clonotype was seen more than once but under ten times. V and J are TRBV6-5 and TRBJ1-1; D uncertain. Germline V gives CDR1 MNHEY, CDR2 SVGAGI. Trimming removed 4 bases from V and 0 bases from J, with 15 bases in between. CDR3 size: 16 residues. The CDR3 protein is CASSSKLTWMNTEAFF. The DNA of the CDR3 is TGTGCCAGCAGTTCCAAATTGACGTGGATGAACACTGAAGCTTTCTTT.

V usage is TRBV18 and J usage is TRBJ1-1; D not resolved. Trimming cost V 2 bases and J 3 bases, with 16 bases left between them. This CDR3 is built from 16 residues. Germline V gene data show CDR1 as KGHSH and CDR2 as LQKENI. CDR3 amino acids: CASSPSPVFKYTEAFF. DNA for the CDR3: TGTGCCAGCTCACCATCCCCCGTATTCAAATACACTGAAGCTTTCTTT.

This clonotype has a count of ten or more. The chain carries TRBV2 and TRBJ1-5, with D uncertain. The CDR3 is 14 residues long. Germline loops: CDR1 SNHLY, CDR2 FYNNEI. V was trimmed by 10 bases and J by 2 bases, leaving 15 bases between them. For the CDR3, the DNA is TGTGCCACCTCCGAACTGGGCGGCAATCAGCCCCAGCATTTT. Its translation is CATSELGGNQPQHF.

The CDR3 sequence: CATSLQVAGVGEQYF. The CDR3, as DNA: TGTGCCACCTCACTTCAGGTAGCGGGAGTAGGAGAGCAGTACTTC. The chain employs TRBV7-2 and TRBJ2-7; 9 bases line up with TRBD2. CDR3 length: 15 amino acids. Per germline, CDR1 SGHTA and CDR2 FQGNSA. J was trimmed by 7 bases and V by 10 bases; bases with no gene match: 17.

This clonotype occurred a few times. This chain uses TRBV11-2 with TRBJ2-7, with D unresolved. The CDR3 contains 15 residues. V gave up 5 bases and J gave up 0 bases, with 14 bases separating them. Germline CDR1 is SGHAT and CDR2 is FQNNGV. CDR3 amino acids: CASSPLSAGSYEQYF. As DNA, the CDR3 is TGTGCCAGCAGCCCTCTCTCGGCAGGCTCCTACGAGCAGTACTTC. Drawing the rest from reference TRBV11-2 and TRBJ2-7, the complete variable domain is EAGVAQSPRYKIIEKRQSVAFWCNPISGHATLYWYQQILGQGPKLLIQFQNNGVVDDSQLPKDRFSAERLKGVDSTLKIQPAKLEDSAVYLCASSPLSAGSYEQYFGPGTRLTVT.

Many counts were recorded for this clonotype. The V call is TRBV20-1, the J call TRBJ1-2; maybe TRBD1 (6 bases). Germline V lookup: CDR1 DFQATT, CDR2 SNEGSKA (reference sequence). Trimming left V 6 bases short and J 3 bases short, with 17 bases between. The CDR3 has 14 amino acids. In DNA form, the CDR3 reads TGCAGTGCCTCACGGACAGCCGGGGACTATGGCTACACCTTC. This encodes CSASRTAGDYGYTF.

The sample holds many counts of this clonotype. The rearrangement joins TRBV12-3 or TRBV12-4 to TRBJ1-1, with a tentative D call TRBD1 (6 bases). Trimming shortened V by 6 bases and J by 1 base, and 9 bases separated the two germline ends. CDR3 length equals 13 residues. The CDR3 DNA is TGTGCCAGCAGCGGACAGCCGAACACTGAAGCTTTCTTT. Its protein product is CASSGQPNTEAFF.

This clonotype was counted ten times or more. CDR3 loop: CASSQEPARGNTIYF. CDR3 sequence (DNA): TGCGCCAGCAGCCAAGAGCCGGCCAGAGGAAACACCATATATTTT. This rearrangement joins TRBV4-1 to TRBJ1-3, with D hard to call. The CDR3 extends over 15 amino acids. Trimming cost V 0 bases and J 4 bases, with 10 bases left between them. CDR1 is MGHRA and CDR2 is YSYEKL in the germline V gene.

Many counts were recorded for this clonotype. The chain combines TRBV5-1 with TRBJ1-5; D perhaps matches TRBD1 (6 bases). The CDR3 totals 22 residues. Trimming removed 3 bases from V and 0 bases from J, with 31 bases in between. Germline CDR1 is SGHRS and CDR2 is YFSETQ. CDR3 sequence: CASSWVNSRQDLQVYSNQPQHF. The CDR3 DNA reads as TGCGCCAGCAGCTGGGTGAACTCTCGACAGGATCTACAGGTTTATAGCAATCAGCCCCAGCATTTT.

J is TRBJ2-4 and V is TRBV4-2, with D perhaps TRBD1 or TRBD2 (5 bases each). The length of the CDR3 is 14 residues. CDR1 LGHNA and CDR2 YNFKEQ come from the germline V gene. The ends were cut back, 4 bases at V and 9 bases at J, with 16 bases in the middle. This CDR3 reads CASSPGTQGTIQYF. DNA of the CDR3: TGTGCCAGCAGCCCCGGGACCCAAGGCACCATTCAGTACTTC.

V usage is TRBV7-3 and J usage is TRBJ2-2, with 10 nucleotides matching TRBD1. The trim removed 2 bases at V and 7 bases at J, leaving 7 bases unmatched. This CDR3 is 16 amino acids long. Per the germline V gene, CDR1 is SGHTA and CDR2 is FQGTGA. CDR3 sequence: CASSLGDRGGSGELFF. The CDR3 DNA reads as TGTGCCAGCAGCTTAGGGGACAGGGGCGGTAGCGGGGAGCTGTTTTTT. Full variable domain (rest looked up from reference TRBV7-3 and TRBJ2-2): GAGVSQTPSNKVTEKGKYVELRCDPISGHTALYWYRQSLGQGPEFLIYFQGTGAADDSGLPNDRFFAVRPEGSVSTLKIQRTERGDSAVYLCASSLGDRGGSGELFFGEGSRLTVL.

The chain couples TRBV10-3 to TRBJ1-1, with TRBD1 matching over 8 bases. The CDR3 consists of 13 residues. V dropped 10 bases and J dropped 1; count of bases not matched to a gene: 5. The germline V gene has CDR1 ENHRY and CDR2 SYGVKD. The CDR3 protein is CATSDRGNTEAFF. The DNA of the CDR3 is TGTGCCACAAGTGACAGGGGGAACACTGAAGCTTTCTTT.